This T cell receptor beta chain was documented in a study of neurological immune-mediated disorders. V lost 4 bases and J lost 3; bases outside the gene matches: 10. The CDR3 is 15 residues long. Germline loops: CDR1 SGHRS, CDR2 YFSETQ. TCRdb analysed the 5' RACE reads with MiXCR anew, one entry per CDR3 protein. This sample yields roughly 74,000 distinct CDR3 sequences, of which around 5.2% are seen a single time; roughly 7.4% belongs to the top ten. This clonotype occurred many times. V and J are TRBV5-1 and TRBJ2-7, with TRBD1 identical over 7 bases. The material sequenced was PBMCs. This TCR was sampled from a man aged 18 to 30 with multiple sclerosis. The CDR3 DNA follows: TGCGCCAGCAGCCGCGGCGCAGGGACAGTCTACGAGCAGTACTTC. As protein: CASSRGAGTVYEQYF.